The 8 T cell receptor beta chains listed next were all sequenced from one sample in a study of cytomegalovirus exposure and HLA in healthy donors. Use of 60 Vbeta and 13 Jbeta primers characterized the PCR. Sequencing was performed with immunoSEQ multiplex PCR; in TCRdb, only in-frame clones are kept and a portion is missing. This table has more than 90,000 clones, around 83% appearing once. Sequencing input: PBMCs. These TCRs come from a man aged 25 to 40 in good health and CMV-seropositive.

The CDR3 loop reads CASSSGTSGRWPGGNEQFF. The CDR3 bases are TGTGCCAGCAGCTCCGGGACTAGCGGGAGGTGGCCCGGGGGCAATGAGCAGTTCTTC. The chain is built from TRBV5-8 and TRBJ2-1; 15 bases match TRBD2. With 3 bases clipped from V and 6 bases from J, the junction kept 13 bases outside the gene matches. Germline CDR1 reads SGHTS; CDR2 reads YDEGEE. CDR3 length: 19 residues.

V usage is TRBV5-1 and J usage is TRBJ1-1; 10 bases align to TRBD1. V lost 7 bases, J lost 4 bases, and 7 bases stayed unmatched. The CDR3 runs 14 residues. Germline V gives CDR1 SGHRS, CDR2 YFSETQ. CDR3 sequence reads: CASSTRDRGTEAFF. CDR3 DNA: TGCGCCAGCTCTACCCGGGACAGGGGCACTGAAGCTTTCTTT.

This sequence joins TRBV27 and TRBJ2-1, with a weak D call TRBD1 (6 bases). This CDR3 is 16 amino acids long. Deletions cut 5 bases from V and 0 bases from J, with 14 bases between. Per germline, CDR1 MNHEY and CDR2 SMNVEV (reference sequence). For the CDR3, the DNA is TGTGCCAGCAGTATCCGACAGGAGATCTCCTACAATGAGCAGTTCTTC. Its translation: CASSIRQEISYNEQFF.

The chain joins TRBV5-1 to TRBJ1-6; D may be TRBD1 (6 bases). There are 15 residues in the CDR3. The V gene's germline CDR1 is SGHRS and CDR2 YFSETQ. Trimming took off 3 bases at V and 10 bases at J, with 17 bases between the two ends. The CDR3, as DNA: TGCGCCAGCAGCTCCAGGACAGATCGGTCGTCACCCCTCCACTTT. Amino acids: CASSSRTDRSSPLHF.

The chain uses TRBV4-2 and TRBJ1-4, with D possibly being TRBD1 (6 bases). The CDR3 totals 17 residues. Trimming removed 1 base at V and 0 bases at J, with 12 bases between. Germline V lookup: CDR1 LGHNA, CDR2 YNFKEQ. The CDR3 protein is CASSQGTGPATNEKLFF. The DNA of the CDR3 is TGTGCCAGCAGCCAAGGTACAGGGCCCGCAACTAATGAAAAACTGTTTTTT.

The chain has TRBV5-1 and TRBJ1-4, with a weak D call TRBD1 (5 bases). The CDR3 runs 16 residues. Trimming cost V 1 base and J 3 bases, with 13 bases left between them. Germline V gene data show CDR1 as SGHRS and CDR2 as YFSETQ. The CDR3 protein is CASSLLFGGSNEKLFF. The CDR3 DNA follows: TGCGCCAGCAGCTTGTTGTTTGGGGGGTCTAATGAAAAACTGTTTTTT. The entire variable domain, with the rest obtained from reference TRBV5-1 and TRBJ1-4, is as follows: KAGVTQTPRYLIKTRGQQVTLSCSPISGHRSVSWYQQTPGQGLQFLFEYFSETQRNKGNFPGRFSGRQFSNSRSEMNVSTLELGDSALYLCASSLLFGGSNEKLFFGSGTQLSVL.

The chain carries TRBV18 and TRBJ2-1, with D possibly being TRBD2 (6 bases). The ends were cut back, 5 bases at V and 0 bases at J, with 14 bases in the middle. Looked up from germline, CDR1 is KGHSH and CDR2 is LQKENI. This CDR3 region has 16 residues. CDR3 nucleotides: TGTGCCAGCTCATCCGCCGGGGGAAGCTCCTACAATGAGCAGTTCTTC. Its protein product is CASSSAGGSSYNEQFF.

The chain employs TRBV5-1 and TRBJ2-5; 7 bases match TRBD2. CDR1 and CDR2 from the germline V gene are SGHRS and YFSETQ. The CDR3 has 16 residues. V was clipped by 3 bases and J by 0 bases; unmatched bases: 8. DNA of the CDR3: TGCGCCAGCAGCTGGGGAGGGGCGAGAAACCAAGAGACCCAGTACTTC. It specifies CASSWGGARNQETQYF.